These 7 T cell receptor beta chains came from one sample sequenced in a study of CD8+ T cells in alopecia areata. The authors extracted RNA and reverse transcribed it into cDNA as the sequencing template. Sequenced by immunoSEQ multiplex PCR; TCRdb stores in-frame clones only, minus some. Of about 120,000 clones in the sample, around 61% were seen once. The sequenced sample was CD4+ T cells sorted from blood. The receptor source for this set is a human donor in good health.

The V call is TRBV30, the J call TRBJ2-3, with a possible D match to TRBD2 (6 bases). Trimming took 4 bases from V and 5 from J, leaving 10 bases between them. The CDR3 covers 12 residues. From germline, CDR1 is GTSNPN and CDR2 SVGIG (reference sequence). The CDR3 protein is CAWNGGLDTQYF. DNA for the CDR3: TGTGCCTGGAACGGGGGTCTAGATACGCAGTATTTT.

This chain joins TRBV19 and TRBJ2-1; TRBD1 matches 9 bases. CDR3 length: 15 amino acids. CDR1 LNHDA and CDR2 SQIVND come from the germline V gene (reference sequence). The J segment lost 2 bases and the V segment lost 7 bases, leaving 6 bases of the junction unmatched. The CDR3 DNA reads TGTGCCAGTACCATGGGACAGGGCACCTACAATGAGCAGTTCTTC. This codes for CASTMGQGTYNEQFF.

The rearrangement uses TRBV7-2 and TRBJ2-1; 7 bases align to TRBD1. The CDR3 is made up of 14 amino acids. Germline V gives CDR1 SGHTA, CDR2 FQGNSA. Unmatched junction bases numbered 7, after V lost 0 bases and J lost 11 bases. Here the CDR3 reads CASSLALMTGKQFF. CDR3 nucleotide sequence: TGTGCCAGCAGCTTAGCGCTTATGACAGGGAAGCAGTTCTTC.

This clone has a handful of counts. The chain links TRBV14 to TRBJ2-3, with no clear D. The CDR3 runs to 13 residues. Germline CDR1 SGHDN, CDR2 FVKESK. Trimming took off 1 base at V and 2 bases at J, with 4 bases between the two ends. The CDR3 nucleotides read TGTGCCAGCAGCCAAGCCGCCACAGATACGCAGTATTTT. Amino acid sequence: CASSQAATDTQYF.

The rearrangement links TRBV7-2 to TRBJ1-3, with a weak D call TRBD1 (5 bases). The CDR3 extends over 16 amino acids. Per germline, CDR1 SGHTA and CDR2 FQGNSA. The V end was cut by 0 bases, the J end by 0 bases, with 9 bases between. CDR3 coding DNA: TGTGCCAGCAGCTTAGCGGGGACTGTCTCTGGAAACACCATATATTTT. This gives the protein CASSLAGTVSGNTIYF.

This clone turned up a few times. The chain uses TRBV2 and TRBJ1-4; 8 positions agree with TRBD1. With V trimmed by 6 bases and J by 5 bases, 5 bases remained unmatched. This CDR3 has 14 residues. CDR1 and CDR2 (germline): SNHLY, FYNNEI. CDR3 nucleotide sequence: TGTGCCAGCAGCCCCCGGGACAGGAATGAAAAACTGTTTTTT. Translation: CASSPRDRNEKLFF.

There are a few counts of this clone. This rearrangement joins TRBV19 to TRBJ2-3, with D possibly matching TRBD2 (6 bases). Deletions cut 7 bases from V and 1 base from J, with 12 bases between. This CDR3 has 14 amino acids. Germline values: CDR1 LNHDA, CDR2 SQIVND (reference sequence). The DNA for the CDR3 is TGTGCCAGTATTCATGGCGGGGGCACAGATACGCAGTATTTT. This translates into CASIHGGGTDTQYF.